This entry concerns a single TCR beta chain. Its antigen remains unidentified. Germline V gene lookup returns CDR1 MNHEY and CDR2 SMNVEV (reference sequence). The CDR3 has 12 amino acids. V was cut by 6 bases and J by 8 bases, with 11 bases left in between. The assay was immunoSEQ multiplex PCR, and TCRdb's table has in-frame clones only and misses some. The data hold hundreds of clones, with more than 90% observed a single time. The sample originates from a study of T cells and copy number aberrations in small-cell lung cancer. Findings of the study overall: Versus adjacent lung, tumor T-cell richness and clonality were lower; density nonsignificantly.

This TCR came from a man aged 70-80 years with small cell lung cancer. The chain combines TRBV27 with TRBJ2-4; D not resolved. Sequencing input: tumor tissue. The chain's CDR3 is CASSQGPHIQYF. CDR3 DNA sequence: TGTGCCAGCAGCCAAGGCCCTCACATTCAGTACTTC.